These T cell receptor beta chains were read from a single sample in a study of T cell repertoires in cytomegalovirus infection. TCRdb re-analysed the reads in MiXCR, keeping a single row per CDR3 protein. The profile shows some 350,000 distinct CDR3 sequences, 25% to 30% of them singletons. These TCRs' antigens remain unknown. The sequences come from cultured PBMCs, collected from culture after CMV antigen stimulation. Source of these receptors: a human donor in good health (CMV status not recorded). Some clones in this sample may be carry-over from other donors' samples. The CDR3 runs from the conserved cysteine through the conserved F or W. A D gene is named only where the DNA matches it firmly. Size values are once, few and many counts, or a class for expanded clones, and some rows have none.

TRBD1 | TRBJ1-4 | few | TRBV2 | CASSNRGSEKLFF | TGTGCCAGCAGCAACAGGGGGTCCGAAAAACTGTTTTTT
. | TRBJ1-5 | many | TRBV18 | CASSPGHVSNQPQHF | TGTGCCAGCTCCCCGGGACACGTTAGCAATCAGCCCCAGCATTTT
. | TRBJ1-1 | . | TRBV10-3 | CAISEGRVGTEAFF | TGTGCCATCAGTGAAGGGCGAGTGGGCACTGAAGCTTTCTTT
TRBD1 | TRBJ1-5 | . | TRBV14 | CASSQLTGRYDQPQHF | TGTGCCAGCAGCCAACTGACAGGGCGGTATGATCAGCCCCAGCATTTT
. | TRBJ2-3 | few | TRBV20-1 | CSARVRSDTQYF | TGCAGTGCTAGGGTCAGGTCAGATACGCAGTATTTT
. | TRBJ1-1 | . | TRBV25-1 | CASSEYSTGDTEAFF | TGTGCCAGCAGTGAATATAGTACGGGGGACACTGAAGCTTTCTTT
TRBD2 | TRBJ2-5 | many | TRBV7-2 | CASSLALGGGSVLKGETQYF | TGTGCCAGCAGCTTAGCGCTGGGGGGAGGGTCGGTGTTAAAAGGAGAGACCCAGTACTTC
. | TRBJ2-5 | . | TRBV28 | CASSFRQYF | TGTGCCAGCAGTTTCAGGCAGTACTTC
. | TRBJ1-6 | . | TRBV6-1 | CASSEMGQYNSPLHF | TGTGCCAGCAGTGAAATGGGACAATATAATTCACCCCTCCACTTT
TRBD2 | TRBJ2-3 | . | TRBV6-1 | CASRLAGLVSPYF | TGTGCCAGCAGGCTAGCGGGGCTGGTCAGCCCGTATTTT
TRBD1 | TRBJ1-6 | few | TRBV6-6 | CASSLEGQHLFVSPLHF | TGTGCCAGCAGCCTAGAGGGACAGCACTTATTTGTCTCACCCCTCCACTTT
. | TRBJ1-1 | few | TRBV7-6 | CASSLDGSTGGNTEAFF | TGTGCCAGCAGCTTAGACGGCTCGACAGGCGGGAACACTGAAGCTTTCTTT
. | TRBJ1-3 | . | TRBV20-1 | CSGRRGASSGNTIYF | TGCAGTGGTCGCCGGGGGGCGAGCTCTGGAAACACCATATATTTT
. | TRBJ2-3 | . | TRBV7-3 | CASSLDLGDTQYF | TGTGCCAGCAGCCTAGATCTAGGGGATACGCAGTATTTT
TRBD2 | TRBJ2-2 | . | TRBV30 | CARTSDYTGELFF | TGTGCACGTACTAGCGATTACACCGGGGAGCTGTTTTTT